This TCR beta chain came from a study of blood T cell repertoires in COVID-19. Study summary: Whether acute or convalescent, the COVID-19 samples came from the United States, Italy and Spain.

CDR1 and CDR2 from the germline V gene are MNHNY and SVGAGI (reference sequence). V dropped 4 bases and J dropped 3 bases, with 17 bases sitting between them. This CDR3 is 16 amino acids long. Per the study methods: Amplification of reference gene primers was used by the study to estimate nucleated cell counts. The method was immunoSEQ multiplex PCR; TCRdb's version includes in-frame clones alone and lacks a portion of them. The V and J calls and the clone size are those of that table, but D and trimming were determined from the DNA. The sample has over 200,000 clones, approximately 86% seen once; the top ten hold approximately 4%.

The sequencing sample was made of PBMCs or T cells enriched from blood (not recorded which). V is TRBV6-6 and J is TRBJ2-3, with TRBD1 as a possible D gene (7 bases). The source of this sequence is a woman younger than 45 who had been exposed to COVID-19. Here the CDR3 reads CASSSPGGGGTDTQYF. The CDR3 DNA reads TGTGCCAGCAGTTCCCCAGGAGGGGGCGGGACAGATACGCAGTATTTT.